This T cell receptor beta chain appears in the sequencing data of a study of Ad26.COV2.S vaccination and SARS-CoV-2 variants. The germline V gene has CDR1 MGHRA and CDR2 YSYEKL. The CDR3 is 16 amino acids. With V trimmed by 4 bases and J by 3 bases, 11 bases remained unmatched. Treatment described: roughly 18 received Ad26.COV2.S at low or high dose, single or two shots; about five received placebo; per-sample allocation not given. At day 63 after the first vaccine or placebo injection, samples were drawn. TCRdb's table, derived via immunoSEQ multiplex PCR, lists solely in-frame clones and lacks some. The sample holds roughly 270,000 clones; more than 75% are singletons and the top ten take around 3%.

The source material was peripheral blood, sampled in a trial of Ad26.COV2.S vaccine versus placebo. The clonotype comes from a person between 18 and 59 years old who received the Ad26.COV2.S COVID-19 vaccine or a placebo. The chain employs TRBV4-1 and TRBJ1-2, with 7 bases fitting TRBD1. The CDR3 nucleotides read TGCGCCAGCAGCCTCAGAGCGACAGGGTTGCACTATGGCTACACCTTC. Its protein is CASSLRATGLHYGYTF.